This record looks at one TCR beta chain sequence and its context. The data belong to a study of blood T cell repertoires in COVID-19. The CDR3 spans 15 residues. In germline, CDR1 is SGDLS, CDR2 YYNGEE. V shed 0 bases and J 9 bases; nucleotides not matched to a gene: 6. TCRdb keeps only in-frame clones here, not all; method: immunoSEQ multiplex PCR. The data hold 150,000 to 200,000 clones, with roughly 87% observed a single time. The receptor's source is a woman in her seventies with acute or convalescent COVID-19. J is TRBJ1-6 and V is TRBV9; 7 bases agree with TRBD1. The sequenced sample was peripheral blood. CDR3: CASSVDQGGISPLHF. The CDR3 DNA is TGTGCCAGCAGCGTAGATCAGGGGGGAATTTCACCCCTCCACTTT.